The TCR beta chain under discussion was sequenced for a study of blood T cell repertoires in COVID-19. The overall study: The cDNA or gDNA used as material had been derived from T cells, B-cell-depleted T cells, or PBMCs.

TCRdb's table, derived via immunoSEQ multiplex PCR, lists solely in-frame clones and lacks some. Of about 200,000 clones listed, roughly 84% are singletons. J gave up 11 bases and V 7 bases, and 17 bases lay outside the gene matches. The CDR3 has 15 amino acids. In germline, CDR1 is MDHEN, CDR2 SYDVKM. The chain is built from TRBV28 and TRBJ2-1; TRBD1 matches 7 bases. The sequence was collected from a man aged 35-49 years with acute or convalescent COVID-19. Sequencing used peripheral blood. The CDR3 sequence is CASNPAGDRVKQQFF. The CDR3 DNA is TGTGCCAGCAACCCCGCCGGGGACAGAGTAAAACAGCAGTTCTTC.